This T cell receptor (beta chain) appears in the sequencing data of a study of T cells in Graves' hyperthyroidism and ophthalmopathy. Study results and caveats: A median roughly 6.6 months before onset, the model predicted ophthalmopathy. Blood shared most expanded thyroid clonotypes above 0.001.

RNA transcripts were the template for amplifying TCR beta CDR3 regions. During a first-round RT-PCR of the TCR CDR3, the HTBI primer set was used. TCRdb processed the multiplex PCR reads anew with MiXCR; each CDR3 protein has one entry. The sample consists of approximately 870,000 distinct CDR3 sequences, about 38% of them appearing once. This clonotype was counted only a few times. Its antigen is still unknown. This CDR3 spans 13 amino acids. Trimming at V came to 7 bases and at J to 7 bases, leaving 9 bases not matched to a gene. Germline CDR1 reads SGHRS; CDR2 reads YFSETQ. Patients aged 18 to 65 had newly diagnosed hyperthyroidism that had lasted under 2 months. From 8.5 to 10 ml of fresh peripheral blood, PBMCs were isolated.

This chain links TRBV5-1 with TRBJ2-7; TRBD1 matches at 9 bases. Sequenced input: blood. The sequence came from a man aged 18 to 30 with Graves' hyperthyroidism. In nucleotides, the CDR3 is TGCGCCAGCCGCAGGACAGGGGCAAGGGAGCAGTACTTC. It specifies CASRRTGAREQYF.